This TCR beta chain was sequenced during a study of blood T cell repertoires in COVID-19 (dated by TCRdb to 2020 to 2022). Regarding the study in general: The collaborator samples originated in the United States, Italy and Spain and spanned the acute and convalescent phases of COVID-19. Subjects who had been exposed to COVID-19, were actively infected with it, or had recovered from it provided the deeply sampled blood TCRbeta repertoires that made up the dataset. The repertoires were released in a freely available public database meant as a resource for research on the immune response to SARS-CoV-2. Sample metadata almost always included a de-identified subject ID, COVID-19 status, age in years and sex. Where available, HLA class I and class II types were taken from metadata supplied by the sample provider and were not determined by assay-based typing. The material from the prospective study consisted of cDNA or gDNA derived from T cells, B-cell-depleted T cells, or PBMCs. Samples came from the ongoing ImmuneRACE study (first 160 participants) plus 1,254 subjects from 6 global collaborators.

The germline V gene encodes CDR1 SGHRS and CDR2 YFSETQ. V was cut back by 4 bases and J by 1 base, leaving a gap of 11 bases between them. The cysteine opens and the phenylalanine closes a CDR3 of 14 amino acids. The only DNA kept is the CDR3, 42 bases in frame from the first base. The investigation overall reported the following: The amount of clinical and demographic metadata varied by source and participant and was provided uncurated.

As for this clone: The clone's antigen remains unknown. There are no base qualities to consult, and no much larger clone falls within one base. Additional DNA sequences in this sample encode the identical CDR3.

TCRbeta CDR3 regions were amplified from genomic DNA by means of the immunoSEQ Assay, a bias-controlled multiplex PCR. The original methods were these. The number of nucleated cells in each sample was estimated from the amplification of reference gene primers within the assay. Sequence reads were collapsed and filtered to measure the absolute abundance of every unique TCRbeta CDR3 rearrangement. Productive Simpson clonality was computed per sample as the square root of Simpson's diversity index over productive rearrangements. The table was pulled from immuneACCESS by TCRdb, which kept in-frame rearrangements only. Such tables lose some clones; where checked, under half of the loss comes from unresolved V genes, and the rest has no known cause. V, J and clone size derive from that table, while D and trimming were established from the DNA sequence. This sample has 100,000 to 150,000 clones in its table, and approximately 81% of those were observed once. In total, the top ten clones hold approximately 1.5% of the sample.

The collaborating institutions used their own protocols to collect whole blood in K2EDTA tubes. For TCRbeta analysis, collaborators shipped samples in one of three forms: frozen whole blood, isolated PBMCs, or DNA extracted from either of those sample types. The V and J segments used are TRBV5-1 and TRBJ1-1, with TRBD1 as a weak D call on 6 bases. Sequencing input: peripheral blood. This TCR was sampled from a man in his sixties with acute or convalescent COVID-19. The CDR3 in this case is CASSRGQSNTEAFF. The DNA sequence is TGCGCCAGCAGCCGCGGACAGTCGAACACTGAAGCTTTCTTT.